This T cell receptor beta chain was recovered during a study of CD8+ T cells in alopecia areata. The overall study: The graft donors were approximately 6-12-month-old C3H/HeJ mice with spontaneous alopecia, and their skin went to approximately 7-11-week-old female C3H/HeJ mice.

Per the germline V gene, CDR1 is NNHNN and CDR2 is SYGAGS (reference sequence). The CDR3 runs to 15 residues. V dropped 2 bases and J dropped 3; count of bases not matched to a gene: 3. Using CD4, CD8alpha, NKG2D, NKG2ACE and other markers, pooled cutaneous lymph node cells were sorted. This clone was picked up a small number of times. Its matching antigen is unknown. The genes and germline here are from mouse. The read stops 4 residues short of the end of the CDR3; the missing end is completed from the germline J gene. RNA extraction was followed by reverse transcription into cDNA, which acted as the sequencing template. The repertoire was sequenced with immunoSEQ multiplex PCR; TCRdb's copy has only in-frame clones and lacks some. This repertoire holds approximately 300,000 clones, and none appear only once. Findings of the study overall: Higher clonality and more expanded CD8+ clones appeared in lesional than normal scalp. Sequences from scalp samples also cover resident alphabeta T cells of normal skin.

What was sequenced was CD4+ T cells sorted from a lymph node. The J gene is TRBJ2-2, the V gene TRBV13-2; 8 bases match TRBD1. This receptor was identified in a C3H/HeJ mouse with alopecia areata. For this strain, the MHC haplotype corresponds to H2-k. The CDR3 reads CASGEPGQDTGQLYF. CDR3 DNA (partial): TGTGCCAGCGGTGAGCCGGGACAGGACACCGGG.